This TCR beta chain came from a study of shared T cell receptors in the human thymus. This clone was counted a single time. Germline CDR1 reads SGDLS; CDR2 reads YYNGEE. This CDR3 contains 17 residues. Trimming took 0 bases from V and 1 from J; bases not matched to a gene: 9. Some clones are missing from TCRdb's copy, which holds only in-frame ones; the method was immunoSEQ multiplex PCR. The table records some 700,000 clones, approximately 85% of them present only once. These same records also appear under a second study, on human thymus T cells. That study reports: Apparent skewing of V and J gene usage characterized both thymic and blood repertoires.

The chain has TRBV9 and TRBJ1-1, with 7 bases matching TRBD1. This TCR was sampled from a girl under three years old with a congenital heart defect. Sequenced material: thymocytes. The CDR3 sequence: CASSVVPRTGENTEAFF. The CDR3 nucleotides are TGTGCCAGCAGCGTAGTTCCCCGGACAGGTGAGAACACTGAAGCTTTCTTT.